This TCR beta chain was profiled in a study of blood T cells in healthy people across ages. Germline CDR1 is SNHLY and CDR2 is FYNNEI. V dropped 3 bases and J dropped 3 bases, with 8 bases sitting between them. The CDR3 sequence is 13 residues long. Whole-study results and caveats: Unknown CMV status may confound age-related changes in expanded clones. Roughly linear declines in TCR beta diversity per million T cells occurred with age.

This clonotype was detected only a few times. No antigen is known for it. A J-beta primer mix and a sample-barcoded 5' primer were used in a second PCR of about 7 to 11 cycles. Each cDNA molecule was tagged by a template-switch adaptor that had 12 random nucleotides. TCRdb analysed the 5' RACE reads with MiXCR anew, one entry per CDR3 protein. The sample yields approximately 1.5 million distinct CDR3 sequences, roughly 30% seen once. J is TRBJ2-5 and V is TRBV2; no clear D. Sequencing used blood. This TCR was recovered from a woman in her twenties or thirties in good health. CDR3 nucleotide sequence: TGTGCCAGCAGTGAGAGCGTGAAAGAGACCCAGTACTTC. It translates to CASSESVKETQYF.